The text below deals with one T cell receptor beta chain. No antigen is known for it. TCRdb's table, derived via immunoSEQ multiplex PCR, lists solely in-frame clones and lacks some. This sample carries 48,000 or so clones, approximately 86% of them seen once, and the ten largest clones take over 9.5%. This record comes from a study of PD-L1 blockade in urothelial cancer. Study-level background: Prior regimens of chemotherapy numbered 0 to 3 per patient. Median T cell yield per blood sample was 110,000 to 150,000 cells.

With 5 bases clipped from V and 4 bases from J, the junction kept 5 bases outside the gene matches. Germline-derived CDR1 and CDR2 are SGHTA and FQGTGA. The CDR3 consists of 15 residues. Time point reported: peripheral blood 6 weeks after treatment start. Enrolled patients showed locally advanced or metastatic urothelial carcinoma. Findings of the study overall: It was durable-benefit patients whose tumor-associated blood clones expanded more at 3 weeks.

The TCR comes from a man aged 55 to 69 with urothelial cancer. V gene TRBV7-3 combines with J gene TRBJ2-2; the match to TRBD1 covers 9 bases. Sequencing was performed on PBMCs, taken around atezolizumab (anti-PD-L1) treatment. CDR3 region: CASSPRQGGTGELFF. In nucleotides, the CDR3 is TGTGCCAGCAGCCCGCGACAGGGGGGCACCGGGGAGCTGTTTTTT. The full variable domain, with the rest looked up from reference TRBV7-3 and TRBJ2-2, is GAGVSQTPSNKVTEKGKYVELRCDPISGHTALYWYRQSLGQGPEFLIYFQGTGAADDSGLPNDRFFAVRPEGSVSTLKIQRTERGDSAVYLCASSPRQGGTGELFFGEGSRLTVL.